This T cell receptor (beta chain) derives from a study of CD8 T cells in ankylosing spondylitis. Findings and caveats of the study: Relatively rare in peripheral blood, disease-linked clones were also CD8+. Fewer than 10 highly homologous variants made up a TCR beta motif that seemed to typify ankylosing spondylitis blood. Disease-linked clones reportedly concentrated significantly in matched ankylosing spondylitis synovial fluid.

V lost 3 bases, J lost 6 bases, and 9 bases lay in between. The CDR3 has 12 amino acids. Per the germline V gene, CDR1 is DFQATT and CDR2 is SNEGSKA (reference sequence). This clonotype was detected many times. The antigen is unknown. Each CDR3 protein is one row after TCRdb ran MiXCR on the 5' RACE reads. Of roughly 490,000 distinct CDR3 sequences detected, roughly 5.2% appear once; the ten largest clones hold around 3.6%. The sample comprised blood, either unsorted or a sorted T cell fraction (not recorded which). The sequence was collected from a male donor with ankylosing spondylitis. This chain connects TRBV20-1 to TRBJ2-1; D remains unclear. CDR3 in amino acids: CSARIYLNEQFF. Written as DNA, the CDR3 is TGCAGTGCTAGGATTTACCTCAATGAGCAGTTCTTC.